Sequencing of this T cell receptor beta chain was carried out in a study of regulatory T cells in long-lasting Graves disease. Time point reported: newly diagnosed GD, antithyroid drugs for less than 3 months. The TCR library used RNA extracted from PBMCs. For TCR beta, libraries came from iRepertoire HTBI primers and Arm-PCR of CDR3 regions. TCRdb processed the multiplex PCR reads anew with MiXCR; each CDR3 protein has one entry. The sample shows hundreds of thousands of distinct CDR3 sequences, more than 15% of them seen only once. V shed 0 bases and J shed 6 bases, with 7 bases lying between them. CDR3 length: 14 residues. Germline lookup yields CDR1 SGDLS and CDR2 YYNGEE. Separately, the same data were catalogued under a study of T cells in Graves' hyperthyroidism and ophthalmopathy.

The chain has TRBV9 and TRBJ1-6; D perhaps matches TRBD1 (6 bases). Sequencing was performed on peripheral blood mononuclear cells (PBMCs), taken at new diagnosis, from a patient treated with antithyroid drugs. This sequence originates from a man between 18 and 29 years old with Graves disease. The chain's CDR3 is CASSVEDSNSPLHF. DNA for the CDR3: TGTGCCAGCAGCGTAGAGGACAGTAATTCACCCCTCCACTTT.